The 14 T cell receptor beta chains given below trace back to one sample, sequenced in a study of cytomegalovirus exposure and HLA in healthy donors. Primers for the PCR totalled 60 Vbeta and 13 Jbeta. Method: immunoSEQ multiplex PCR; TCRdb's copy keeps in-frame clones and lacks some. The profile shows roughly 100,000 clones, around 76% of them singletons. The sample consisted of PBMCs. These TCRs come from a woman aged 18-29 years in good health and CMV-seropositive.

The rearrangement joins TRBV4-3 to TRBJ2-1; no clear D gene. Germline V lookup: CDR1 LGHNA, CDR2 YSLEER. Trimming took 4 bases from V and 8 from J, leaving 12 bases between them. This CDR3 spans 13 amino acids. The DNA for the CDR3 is TGCGCCAGCAGCCCCCAACAGTGGCATGAGCAGTTCTTC. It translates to CASSPQQWHEQFF.

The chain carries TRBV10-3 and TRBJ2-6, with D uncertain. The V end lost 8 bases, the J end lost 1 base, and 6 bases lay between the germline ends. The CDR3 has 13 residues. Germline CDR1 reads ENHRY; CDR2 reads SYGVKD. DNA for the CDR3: TGTGCCATCGAAGAGTCTGGGGCCAACGTCCTGACTTTC. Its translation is CAIEESGANVLTF.

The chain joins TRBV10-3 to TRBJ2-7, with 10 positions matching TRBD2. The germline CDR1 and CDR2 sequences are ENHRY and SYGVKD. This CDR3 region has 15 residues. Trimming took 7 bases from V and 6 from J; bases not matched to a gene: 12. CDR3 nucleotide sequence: TGTGCCATCAATCCCCAAGCGGGAGGGCTTTCCGAGCAGTACTTC. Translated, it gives CAINPQAGGLSEQYF.

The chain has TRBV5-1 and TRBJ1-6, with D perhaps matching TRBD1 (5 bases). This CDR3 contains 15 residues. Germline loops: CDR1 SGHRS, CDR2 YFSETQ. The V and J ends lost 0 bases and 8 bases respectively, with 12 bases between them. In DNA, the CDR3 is TGCGCCAGCAGCTTGGCAGGGCGGAACTATTCACCCCTCCACTTT. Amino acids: CASSLAGRNYSPLHF.

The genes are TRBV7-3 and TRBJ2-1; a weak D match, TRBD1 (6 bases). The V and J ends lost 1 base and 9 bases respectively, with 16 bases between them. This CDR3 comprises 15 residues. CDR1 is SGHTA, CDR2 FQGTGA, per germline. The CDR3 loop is CASSLRGRGGGEQFF. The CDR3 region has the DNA TGTGCCAGCAGCTTAAGGGGGCGAGGGGGTGGTGAGCAGTTCTTC.

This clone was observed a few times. The CDR3 protein is CASSLGPNTGELFF. The CDR3 DNA reads TGCGCCAGCAGCTTGGGTCCAAACACCGGGGAGCTGTTTTTT. This sequence joins TRBV5-1 and TRBJ2-2; the D is unclear. The CDR3 consists of 14 residues. V was clipped by 0 bases and J by 2 bases, with 5 bases between them. Looked up from germline, CDR1 is SGHRS and CDR2 is YFSETQ.

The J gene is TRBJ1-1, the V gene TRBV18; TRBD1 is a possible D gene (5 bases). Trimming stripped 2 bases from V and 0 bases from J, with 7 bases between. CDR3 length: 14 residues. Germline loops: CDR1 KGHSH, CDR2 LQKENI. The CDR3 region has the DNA TGTGCCAGCTCACCAGACAGCATGAACACTGAAGCTTTCTTT. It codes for CASSPDSMNTEAFF.

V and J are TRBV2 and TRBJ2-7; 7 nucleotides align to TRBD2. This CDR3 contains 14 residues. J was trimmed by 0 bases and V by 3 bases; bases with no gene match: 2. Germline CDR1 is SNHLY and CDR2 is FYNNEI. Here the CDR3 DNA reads TGTGCCAGCAGTGACCTAGCGGCCTCCTACGAGCAGTACTTC. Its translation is CASSDLAASYEQYF. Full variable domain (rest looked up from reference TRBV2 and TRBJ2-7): EPEVTQTPSHQVTQMGQEVILRCVPISNHLYFYWYRQILGQKVEFLVSFYNNEISEKSEIFDDQFSVERPDGSNFTLKIRSTKLEDSAMYFCASSDLAASYEQYFGPGTRLTVT.

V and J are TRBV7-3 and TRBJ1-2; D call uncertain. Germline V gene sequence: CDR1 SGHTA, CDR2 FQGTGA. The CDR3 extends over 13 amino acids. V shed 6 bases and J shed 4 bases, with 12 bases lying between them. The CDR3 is CASSRGSGYGYTF. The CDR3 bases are TGTGCCAGCAGTCGGGGATCCGGCTATGGCTACACCTTC. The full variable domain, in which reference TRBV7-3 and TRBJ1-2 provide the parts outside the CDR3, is GAGVSQTPSNKVTEKGKYVELRCDPISGHTALYWYRQSLGQGPEFLIYFQGTGAADDSGLPNDRFFAVRPEGSVSTLKIQRTERGDSAVYLCASSRGSGYGYTFGSGTRLTVV.

Here the CDR3 DNA reads TGTGCCAGCAGCTTTGGAGTAGCGGGGGCCGCGTCTTACGAGCAGTACTTC. This sequence encodes CASSFGVAGAASYEQYF. The V gene is TRBV7-3, the J gene TRBJ2-7; 9 bases are shared with TRBD2. Trimming took 3 bases from V and 4 from J; bases not matched to a gene: 13. CDR1 is SGHTA and CDR2 is FQGTGA in the germline V gene. This CDR3 spans 17 amino acids.

CDR3 region: CASSLGGGNYGYTF. For the CDR3, the DNA is TGTGCCAGCAGTTTAGGGGGAGGGAACTATGGCTACACCTTC. The J gene is TRBJ1-2, the V gene TRBV28; D perhaps matches TRBD1 (5 bases). CDR1 and CDR2 (germline): MDHEN, SYDVKM. Trimming stripped 2 bases from V and 2 bases from J, with 9 bases between. The CDR3 is made up of 14 amino acids.

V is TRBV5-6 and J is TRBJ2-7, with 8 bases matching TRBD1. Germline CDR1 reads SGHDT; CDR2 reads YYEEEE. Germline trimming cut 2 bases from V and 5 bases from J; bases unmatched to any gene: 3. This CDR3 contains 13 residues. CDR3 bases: TGTGCCAGCAGCTTCCAGGACAGGGACGAGCAGTACTTC. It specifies CASSFQDRDEQYF. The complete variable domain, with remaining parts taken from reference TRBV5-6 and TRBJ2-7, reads DAGVTQSPTHLIKTRGQQVTLRCSPKSGHDTVSWYQQALGQGPQFIFQYYEEEERQRGNFPDRFSGHQFPNYSSELNVNALLLGDSALYLCASSFQDRDEQYFGPGTRLTVT.

The CDR3 coding sequence is TGTGCCAGCAGCCCCCGAACCGGGACAGGGGCCTACGAGCAGTACTTC. Translating it yields CASSPRTGTGAYEQYF. The rearrangement uses TRBV9 and TRBJ2-7; TRBD1 matches 10 bases. Germline trimming cut 4 bases from V and 2 bases from J; bases unmatched to any gene: 9. The CDR3 extends over 16 amino acids. The germline CDR1 and CDR2 sequences are SGDLS and YYNGEE.

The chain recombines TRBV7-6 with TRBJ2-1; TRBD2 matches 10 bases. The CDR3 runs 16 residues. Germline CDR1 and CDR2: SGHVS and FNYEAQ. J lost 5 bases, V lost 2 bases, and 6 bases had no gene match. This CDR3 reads CASSLHRTSGDNEQFF. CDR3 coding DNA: TGTGCCAGCAGCTTACACCGGACTAGCGGTGACAATGAGCAGTTCTTC.